These 16 T cell receptor beta chains were all obtained from the same sample, sequenced in a study of shared clonotypes between healthy human individuals. Some clones are missing from TCRdb's copy, which holds only in-frame ones; the method was immunoSEQ multiplex PCR. The sample holds about 600,000 clones; just over 75% are singletons and the top ten take around 13%. Sequencing was performed on PBMCs. Source of these receptors: a woman between 35 and 50 years old in good health. Some clones in this sample may be carry-over from other donors' samples.

The V and J genes are TRBV7-2 and TRBJ1-1; D remains ambiguous. CDR3 size: 12 residues. With 1 base removed from V and 7 bases from J, the gap between germline ends came to 7 bases. Germline-derived CDR1 and CDR2 are SGHTA and FQGNSA. The CDR3: CASSLGYSEAFF. The CDR3 DNA sequence: TGTGCCAGCAGCTTAGGCTACAGTGAAGCTTTCTTT. Together with reference TRBV7-2 and TRBJ1-1, the CDR3 gives the full variable domain: GAGVSQSPSNKVTEKGKDVELRCDPISGHTALYWYRQSLGQGLEFLIYFQGNSAPDKSGLPSDRFSAERTGGSVSTLTIQRTQQEDSAVYLCASSLGYSEAFFGQGTRLTVV.

V is TRBV5-1 and J is TRBJ2-3; no clear D. The CDR3 is 16 residues long. The ends were cut back, 7 bases at V and 1 base at J, with 19 bases in the middle. The V gene's germline CDR1 is SGHRS and CDR2 YFSETQ. CDR3 sequence reads: CASGTISGRGTDTQYF. DNA of the CDR3: TGCGCCAGCGGTACCATCTCAGGCCGTGGCACAGATACGCAGTATTTT. Full variable domain (missing parts from reference TRBV5-1 and TRBJ2-3): KAGVTQTPRYLIKTRGQQVTLSCSPISGHRSVSWYQQTPGQGLQFLFEYFSETQRNKGNFPGRFSGRQFSNSRSEMNVSTLELGDSALYLCASGTISGRGTDTQYFGPGTRLTVL.

In nucleotides, the CDR3 is TGTGCCAGCAGCGGGGGTAGTGGCTACACCTTC. This sequence encodes CASSGGSGYTF. This chain connects TRBV5-4 to TRBJ1-2, with D possibly being TRBD1 (5 bases). V gave up 4 bases and J gave up 7 bases, with 8 bases separating them. The germline gives CDR1 SGHNT, CDR2 YYREEE (reference sequence). The CDR3 has 11 residues. The full variable domain, completed using reference TRBV5-4 and TRBJ1-2, is ETGVTQSPTHLIKTRGQQVTLRCSSQSGHNTVSWYQQALGQGPQFIFQYYREEENGRGNFPPRFSGLQFPNYSSELNVNALELDDSALYLCASSGGSGYTFGSGTRLTVV.

CDR3 DNA: TGTGCCTGGCAGGGGGGACACGAGCAGTACTTC. It codes for CAWQGGHEQYF. The chain combines TRBV30 with TRBJ2-7, with TRBD1 as a possible D gene (7 bases). The germline V gene has CDR1 GTSNPN and CDR2 SVGIG (reference sequence). There are 11 residues in the CDR3. Trimming shortened V by 5 bases and J by 5 bases, and 10 bases separated the two germline ends.

The chain joins TRBV4-1 to TRBJ2-7; weak D call: TRBD1 (5 bases). The CDR3 runs 13 residues. V lost 0 bases and J lost 4, with 7 bases in between. CDR1 and CDR2 from the germline V gene are MGHRA and YSYEKL. The CDR3 sequence: CASSQDQGYEQYF. In DNA form, the CDR3 reads TGCGCCAGCAGCCAAGATCAGGGTTACGAGCAGTACTTC.

Concerning this clone itself: Germline and junction disagree at one end, which may indicate a read error. The gene calls are TRBV7-9 and TRBJ2-7; weak D call: TRBD2 (6 bases). Germline V gene lookup returns CDR1 SEHNR and CDR2 FQNEAQ (reference sequence). The CDR3 is 15 amino acids. This CDR3 reads CASSQEIGSSGEQYF. Here the CDR3 DNA reads TGCGCCAGCAGCCAAGAGATCGGGAGTTCCGGCGAGCAGTACTTC.

The J gene is TRBJ2-1, the V gene TRBV11-1; a possible D gene is TRBD2 (6 bases). Germline V gene sequence: CDR1 SGHAT, CDR2 FQDESV (reference sequence). The CDR3 length is 16 residues. Trimming took 5 bases from V and 7 from J, leaving 21 bases between them. DNA for the CDR3: TGTGCCAGCAGCCCCCCGCGACGGGAGTTTGTTAATGAGCAGTTCTTC. It specifies CASSPPRREFVNEQFF.

The gene calls are TRBV7-2 and TRBJ2-1; 13 positions agree with TRBD2. V lost 2 bases, J lost 9 bases, and 7 bases stayed unmatched. There are 16 residues in the CDR3. CDR1 is SGHTA, CDR2 FQGNSA, per germline. DNA of the CDR3: TGTGCCAGCAGCTTAACCCGGACTAGCGGGAGTAGTGAGCAGTTCTTC. It translates to CASSLTRTSGSSEQFF.

The chain couples TRBV29-1 to TRBJ1-2; no clear D. The germline V and J ends were trimmed by 3 bases and 4 bases, with 9 bases remaining between them. The germline V gene has CDR1 SQVTM and CDR2 ANQGSEA. The length of the CDR3 is 12 residues. As DNA, the CDR3 is TGCAGCGTTGATCGGTTTTTCTATGGCTACACCTTC. Amino acid sequence: CSVDRFFYGYTF.

Regarding this clone: A much larger clone is a single base away; this may be a read error. The V call is TRBV5-4, the J call TRBJ2-7; TRBD1 matches 8 bases. Germline loops: CDR1 SGHNT, CDR2 YYREEE (reference sequence). The CDR3 sequence is 15 residues long. Losses at the gene ends were 4 bases for V and 4 bases for J; bases not matched to a gene: 10. The CDR3 coding sequence is TGTGCCAGCAGCCCGGGACAGGAGCAAGGGTACGAGCAGTACTTC. It yields the protein CASSPGQEQGYEQYF.

There are a few counts of this clone. This chain connects TRBV5-1 to TRBJ2-5; 9 nucleotides align to TRBD2. The trim removed 0 bases at V and 5 bases at J, leaving 5 bases unmatched. The CDR3 covers 15 residues. The germline CDR1 and CDR2 sequences are SGHRS and YFSETQ. The CDR3 sequence is CASSLDAGGRETQYF. The CDR3 coding sequence is TGCGCCAGCAGCTTGGATGCGGGAGGGCGCGAGACCCAGTACTTC.

This clone has just a few counts. The chain has TRBV2 and TRBJ1-5, with D possibly being TRBD1 (5 bases). Germline CDR1 reads SNHLY; CDR2 reads FYNNEI. The CDR3 is 15 residues long. Trimming stripped 6 bases from V and 0 bases from J, with 12 bases between. The CDR3 region is CASRAQGASNQPQHF. In DNA, the CDR3 is TGTGCCAGCAGGGCCCAGGGTGCTAGCAATCAGCCCCAGCATTTT.

The chain employs TRBV7-2 and TRBJ2-1, with D possibly matching TRBD2 (5 bases). Germline CDR1 SGHTA, CDR2 FQGNSA. Trimming pared 7 bases from V and 0 bases from J, leaving 13 bases between. The CDR3 loop spans 15 amino acids. The CDR3 DNA sequence: TGTGCCAGCAACTCTCTAGCAGTCTCCTACAATGAGCAGTTCTTC. Translation gives CASNSLAVSYNEQFF.

V and J are TRBV5-1 and TRBJ2-5; 8 bases line up with TRBD1. V dropped 3 bases and J dropped 1; count of bases not matched to a gene: 2. The germline CDR1 and CDR2 sequences are SGHRS and YFSETQ. The CDR3 totals 14 residues. The CDR3 sequence: CASSSTGGQETQYF. The DNA of the CDR3 is TGCGCCAGCAGCTCTACAGGGGGCCAAGAGACCCAGTACTTC.

The chain carries TRBV5-1 and TRBJ1-4, with TRBD1 matching over 7 bases. Germline assignment: CDR1 SGHRS and CDR2 YFSETQ. V trimming: 3 bases; J trimming: 7 bases; junction bases outside the gene matches: 9. The CDR3 length is 15 residues. CDR3 nucleotide sequence: TGCGCCAGCAGCTCATTAGGGGGCTTCGGTGAAAAACTGTTTTTT. Protein: CASSSLGGFGEKLFF.

The CDR3 sequence is CASSAGTGMVNEQFF. The CDR3 region has the DNA TGTGCCAGCAGCGCCGGGACAGGGATGGTCAATGAGCAGTTCTTC. The chain couples TRBV6-5 to TRBJ2-1, with 9 bases fitting TRBD1. After removal of 6 bases from V and 6 bases from J, the junction contained 9 bases not matched to a gene. Looked up from germline, CDR1 is MNHEY and CDR2 is SVGAGI. This CDR3 has 15 amino acids.